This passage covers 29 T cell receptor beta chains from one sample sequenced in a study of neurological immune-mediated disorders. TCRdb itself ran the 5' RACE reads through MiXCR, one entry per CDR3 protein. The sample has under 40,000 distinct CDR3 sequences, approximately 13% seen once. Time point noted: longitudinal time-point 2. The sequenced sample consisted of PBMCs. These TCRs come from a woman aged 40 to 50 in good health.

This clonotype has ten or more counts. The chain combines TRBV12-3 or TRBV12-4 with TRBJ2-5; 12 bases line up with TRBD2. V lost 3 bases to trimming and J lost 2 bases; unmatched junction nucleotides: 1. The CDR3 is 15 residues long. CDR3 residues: CASSFLAGGQETQYF. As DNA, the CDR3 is TGTGCCAGCAGTTTTCTAGCGGGGGGGCAAGAGACCCAGTACTTC.

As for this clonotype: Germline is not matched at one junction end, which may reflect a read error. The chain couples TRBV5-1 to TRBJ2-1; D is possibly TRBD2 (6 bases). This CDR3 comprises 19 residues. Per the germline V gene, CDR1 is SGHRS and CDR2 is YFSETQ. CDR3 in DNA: TGCGCCAACAGCTTGGGGTCTAGGTGGGGACTCATCTCCTACAATGAGCAGTTCTTC. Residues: CANSLGSRWGLISYNEQFF.

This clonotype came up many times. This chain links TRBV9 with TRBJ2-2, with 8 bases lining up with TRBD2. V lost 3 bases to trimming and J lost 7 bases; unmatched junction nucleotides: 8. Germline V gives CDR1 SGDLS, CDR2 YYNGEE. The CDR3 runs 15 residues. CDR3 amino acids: CASSDGGAVVGELFF. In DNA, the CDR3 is TGTGCCAGCAGCGACGGGGGGGCAGTCGTCGGGGAGCTGTTTTTT.

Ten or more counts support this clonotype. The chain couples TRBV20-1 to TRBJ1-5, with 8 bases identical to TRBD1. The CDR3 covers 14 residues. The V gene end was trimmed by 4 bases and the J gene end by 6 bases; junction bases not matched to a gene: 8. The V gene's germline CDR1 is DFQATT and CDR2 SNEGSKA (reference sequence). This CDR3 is CSATRTGGGQPQHF. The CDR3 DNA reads TGCAGTGCTACCCGAACAGGGGGTGGTCAGCCCCAGCATTTT.

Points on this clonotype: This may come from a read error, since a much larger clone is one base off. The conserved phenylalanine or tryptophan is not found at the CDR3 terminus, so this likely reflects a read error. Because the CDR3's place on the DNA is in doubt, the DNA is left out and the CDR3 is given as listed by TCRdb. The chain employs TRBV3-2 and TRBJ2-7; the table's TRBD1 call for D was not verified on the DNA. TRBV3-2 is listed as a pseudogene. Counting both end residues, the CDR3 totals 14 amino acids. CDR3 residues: CASARGQGGYEQYL.

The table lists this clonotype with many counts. CDR3 sequence (DNA): TGTGCCAGCAGCATTAGGGCAGGGGCTATCGGCGGGGAGCTGTTTTTT. It is translated as CASSIRAGAIGGELFF. The chain uses TRBV5-5 and TRBJ2-2; D may be TRBD1 (6 bases). Trimming pared 4 bases from V and 7 bases from J, leaving 20 bases between. The CDR3 loop spans 16 amino acids. CDR1 is SGHKS, CDR2 YYEKEE, per germline (reference sequence). The entire variable domain, with the rest obtained from reference TRBV5-5 and TRBJ2-2, is as follows: DAGVTQSPTHLIKTRGQQVTLRCSPISGHKSVSWYQQVLGQGPQFIFQYYEKEERGRGNFPDRFSARQFPNYSSELNVNALLLGDSALYLCASSIRAGAIGGELFFGEGSRLTVL.

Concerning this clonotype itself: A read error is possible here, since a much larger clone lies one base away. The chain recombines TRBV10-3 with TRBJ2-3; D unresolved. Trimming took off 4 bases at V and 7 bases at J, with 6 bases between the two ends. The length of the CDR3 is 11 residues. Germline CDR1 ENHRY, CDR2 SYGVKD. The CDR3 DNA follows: TGTGCCATCAGTGCGAGGTATACGCAGTATTTT. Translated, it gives CAISARYTQYF.

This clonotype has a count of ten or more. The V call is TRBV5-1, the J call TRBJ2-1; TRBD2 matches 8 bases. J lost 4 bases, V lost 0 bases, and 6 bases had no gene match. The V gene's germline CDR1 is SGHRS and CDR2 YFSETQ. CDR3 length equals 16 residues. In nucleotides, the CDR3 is TGCGCCAGCAGCTTGGGGAGCGGGAGAGAGTACAATGAGCAGTTCTTC. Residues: CASSLGSGREYNEQFF. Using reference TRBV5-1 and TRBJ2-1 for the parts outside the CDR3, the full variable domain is KAGVTQTPRYLIKTRGQQVTLSCSPISGHRSVSWYQQTPGQGLQFLFEYFSETQRNKGNFPGRFSGRQFSNSRSEMNVSTLELGDSALYLCASSLGSGREYNEQFFGPGTRLTVL.

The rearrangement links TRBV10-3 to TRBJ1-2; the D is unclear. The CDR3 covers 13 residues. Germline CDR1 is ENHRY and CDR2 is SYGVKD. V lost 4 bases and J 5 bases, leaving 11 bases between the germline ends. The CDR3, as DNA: TGTGCCATCAGTGCCTCCGACCAGTATGGCTACACCTTC. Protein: CAISASDQYGYTF.

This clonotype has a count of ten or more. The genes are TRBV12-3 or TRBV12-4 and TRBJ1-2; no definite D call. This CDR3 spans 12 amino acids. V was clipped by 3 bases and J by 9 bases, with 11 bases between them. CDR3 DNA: TGTGCCAGCAGTTTTCCGGGGAGCAGCTACACCTTC. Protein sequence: CASSFPGSSYTF.

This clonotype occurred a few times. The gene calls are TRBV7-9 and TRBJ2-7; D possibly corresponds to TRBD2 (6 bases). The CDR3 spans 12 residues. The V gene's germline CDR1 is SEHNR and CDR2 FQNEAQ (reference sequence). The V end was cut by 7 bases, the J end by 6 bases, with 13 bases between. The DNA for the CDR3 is TGTGCCAGCAATTCCGGGGGACCCGAGCAGTACTTC. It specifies CASNSGGPEQYF.

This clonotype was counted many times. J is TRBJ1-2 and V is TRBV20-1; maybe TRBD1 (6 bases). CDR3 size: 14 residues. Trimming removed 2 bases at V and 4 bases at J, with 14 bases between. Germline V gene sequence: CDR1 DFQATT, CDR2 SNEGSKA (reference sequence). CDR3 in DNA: TGCAGTGCTAGAACGACAGGTCGGGTCTATGGCTACACCTTC. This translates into CSARTTGRVYGYTF.

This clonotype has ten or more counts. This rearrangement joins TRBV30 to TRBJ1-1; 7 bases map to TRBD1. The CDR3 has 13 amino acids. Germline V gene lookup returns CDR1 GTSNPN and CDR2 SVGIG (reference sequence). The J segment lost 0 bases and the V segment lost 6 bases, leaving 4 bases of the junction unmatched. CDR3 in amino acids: CACTQGVNTEAFF. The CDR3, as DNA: TGTGCCTGCACCCAGGGGGTGAACACTGAAGCTTTCTTT. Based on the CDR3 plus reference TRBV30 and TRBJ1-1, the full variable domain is SQTIHQWPATLVQPVGSPLSLECTVEGTSNPNLYWYRQAAGRGLQLLFYSVGIGQISSEVPQNLSASRPQDRQFILSSKKLLLSDSGFYLCACTQGVNTEAFFGQGTRLTVV.

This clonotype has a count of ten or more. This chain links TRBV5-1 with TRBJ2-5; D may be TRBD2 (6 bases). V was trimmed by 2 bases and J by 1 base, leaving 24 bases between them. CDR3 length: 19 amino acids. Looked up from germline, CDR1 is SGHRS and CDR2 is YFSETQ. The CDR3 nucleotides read TGCGCCAGCAGCTTCTGGGTGGGGCTGAGTAGCGGAAGCCAAGAGACCCAGTACTTC. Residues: CASSFWVGLSSGSQETQYF.

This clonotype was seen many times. DNA of the CDR3: TGCAGTGCTAGAGATTCCGGGACTAGCTGGGCCTACGAGCAGTACTTC. It yields the protein CSARDSGTSWAYEQYF. V and J are TRBV20-1 and TRBJ2-7; TRBD2 matches at 9 bases. Germline lookup yields CDR1 DFQATT and CDR2 SNEGSKA (reference sequence). The CDR3 sequence is 16 residues long. The J segment lost 2 bases and the V segment lost 0 bases, leaving 8 bases of the junction unmatched.

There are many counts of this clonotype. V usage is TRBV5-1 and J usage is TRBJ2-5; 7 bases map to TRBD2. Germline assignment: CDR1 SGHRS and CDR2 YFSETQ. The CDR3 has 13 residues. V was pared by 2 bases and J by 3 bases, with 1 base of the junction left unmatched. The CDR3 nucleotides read TGCGCCAGCAGCTTCAGCGGGGAAGAGACCCAGTACTTC. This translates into CASSFSGEETQYF.

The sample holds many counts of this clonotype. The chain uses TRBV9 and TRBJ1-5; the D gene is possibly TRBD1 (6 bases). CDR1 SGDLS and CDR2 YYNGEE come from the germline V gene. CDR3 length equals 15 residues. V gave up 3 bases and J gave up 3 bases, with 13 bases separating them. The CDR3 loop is CASSAGGGYNQPQHF. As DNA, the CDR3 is TGTGCCAGCAGCGCGGGGGGGGGCTACAATCAGCCCCAGCATTTT.

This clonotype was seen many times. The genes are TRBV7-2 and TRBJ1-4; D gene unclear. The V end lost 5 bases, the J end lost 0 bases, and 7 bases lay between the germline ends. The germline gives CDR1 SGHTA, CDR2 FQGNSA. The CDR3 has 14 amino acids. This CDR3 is CASSVSPTNEKLFF. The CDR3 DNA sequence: TGTGCCAGCAGCGTATCTCCAACTAATGAAAAACTGTTTTTT.

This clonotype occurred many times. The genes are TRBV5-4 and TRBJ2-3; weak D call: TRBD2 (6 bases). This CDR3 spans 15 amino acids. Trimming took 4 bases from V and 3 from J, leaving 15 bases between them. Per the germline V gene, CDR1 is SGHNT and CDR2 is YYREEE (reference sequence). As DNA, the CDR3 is TGTGCCAGCAGCCCTAGGACTAAGTTGACAGATACGCAGTATTTT. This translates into CASSPRTKLTDTQYF.

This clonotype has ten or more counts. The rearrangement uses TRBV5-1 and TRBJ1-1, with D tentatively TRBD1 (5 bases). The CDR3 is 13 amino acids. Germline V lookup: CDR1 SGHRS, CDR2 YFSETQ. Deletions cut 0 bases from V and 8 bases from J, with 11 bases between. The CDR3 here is CASSLGVRGEAFF. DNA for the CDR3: TGCGCCAGCAGCTTGGGGGTCCGGGGGGAAGCTTTCTTT.

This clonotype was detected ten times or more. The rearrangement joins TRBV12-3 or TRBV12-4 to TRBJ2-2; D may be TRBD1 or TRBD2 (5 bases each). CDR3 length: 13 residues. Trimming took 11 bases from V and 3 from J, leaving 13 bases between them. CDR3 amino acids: CAGGDHDTGELFF. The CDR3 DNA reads TGTGCCGGTGGGGACCACGACACCGGGGAGCTGTTTTTT.

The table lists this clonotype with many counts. The CDR3 bases are TGCAGTGCGGGTGCAGGGACCCCCTACTCCGGAAACACCATATATTTT. Its translation is CSAGAGTPYSGNTIYF. The chain links TRBV20-1 to TRBJ1-3; a possible D gene is TRBD1 (5 bases). There are 16 residues in the CDR3. V gave up 6 bases and J gave up 4 bases, with 22 bases separating them. From germline, CDR1 is DFQATT and CDR2 SNEGSKA (reference sequence).

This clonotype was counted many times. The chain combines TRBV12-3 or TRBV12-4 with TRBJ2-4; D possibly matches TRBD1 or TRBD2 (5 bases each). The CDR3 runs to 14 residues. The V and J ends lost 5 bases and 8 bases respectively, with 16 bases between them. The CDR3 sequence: CASSPEGRPDIQYF. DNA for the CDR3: TGTGCCAGCAGTCCCGAGGGGCGCCCGGACATTCAGTACTTC.

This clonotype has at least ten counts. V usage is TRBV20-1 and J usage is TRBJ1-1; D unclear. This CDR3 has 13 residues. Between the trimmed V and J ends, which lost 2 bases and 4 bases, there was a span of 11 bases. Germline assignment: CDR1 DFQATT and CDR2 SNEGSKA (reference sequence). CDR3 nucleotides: TGCAGTGCTAGAATCCCGAAGGGCACTGAAGCTTTCTTT. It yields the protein CSARIPKGTEAFF.

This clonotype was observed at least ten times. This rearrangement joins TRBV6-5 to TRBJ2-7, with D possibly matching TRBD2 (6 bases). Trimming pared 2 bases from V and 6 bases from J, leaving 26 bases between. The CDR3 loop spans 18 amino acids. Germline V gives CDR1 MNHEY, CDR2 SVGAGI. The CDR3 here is CASSYGGLKADPIVEQYF. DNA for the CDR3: TGTGCCAGCAGTTACGGAGGGCTTAAGGCTGACCCAATAGTCGAGCAGTACTTC.

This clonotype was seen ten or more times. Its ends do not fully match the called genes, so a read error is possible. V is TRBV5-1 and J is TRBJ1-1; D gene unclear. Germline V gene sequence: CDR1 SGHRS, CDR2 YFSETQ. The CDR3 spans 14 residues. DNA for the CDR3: TGCGCCAGCAGCTTGGCCCCGCAGAACCCTGAAGCTTTCTTT. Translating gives CASSLAPQNPEAFF.

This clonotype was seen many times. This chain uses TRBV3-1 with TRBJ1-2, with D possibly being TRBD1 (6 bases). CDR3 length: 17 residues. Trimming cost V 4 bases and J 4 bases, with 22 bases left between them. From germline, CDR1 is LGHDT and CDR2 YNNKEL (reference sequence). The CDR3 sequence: CASSRAQSQSTGYGYTF. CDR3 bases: TGTGCCAGCAGCCGGGCACAGAGTCAATCGACAGGCTATGGCTACACCTTC.

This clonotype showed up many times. CDR3: CASSKVCRGRWEDYEQYF. In nucleotides, the CDR3 is TGTGCCAGCAGCAAAGTTTGCCGGGGGCGGTGGGAGGACTACGAGCAGTACTTC. The V gene is TRBV21-1, the J gene TRBJ2-7; the D segment call TRBD1 is taken from the table without a DNA check. TRBV21-1 is noted as a pseudogene. This CDR3 spans 18 amino acids.

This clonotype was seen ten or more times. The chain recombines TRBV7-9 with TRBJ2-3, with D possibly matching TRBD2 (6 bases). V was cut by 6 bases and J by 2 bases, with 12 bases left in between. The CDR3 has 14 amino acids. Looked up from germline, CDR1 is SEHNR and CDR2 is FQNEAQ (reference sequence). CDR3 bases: TGTGCCAGCAGTAGGCGGGGAGCCACAGATACGCAGTATTTT. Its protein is CASSRRGATDTQYF.